This T cell receptor (beta chain) was captured in a study of T cells after yellow fever vaccination. In the study overall: Any fraction with a low cell number was prepared using SMART-Seq v4 Ultra Low Input. Study-wide findings and caveats: Relatively few clonotypes were ones that appeared in both CD4 and CD8 compartments. Most clones from primary vaccination were detected again post-booster (96% CD4, 88% CD8).

On this clonotype: The antigen is unknown.

The CDR3 has 14 residues. CDR1 is KGHSH and CDR2 is LQKENI in the germline V gene. Trimming took 6 bases from V and 7 from J, leaving 19 bases between them. TCRdb called the 5' RACE reads again in MiXCR, with one record for every CDR3 protein. The data contain approximately 250,000 distinct CDR3 sequences, more than 6.5% of them seen just once; the ten biggest clones take up 0.85% to 1.2%. The sequences come from CD4+ T cells sorted from PBMCs, collected on the day of the yellow fever booster vaccination. V is TRBV18 and J is TRBJ2-7; D may match TRBD1 or TRBD2 (6 bases each). The TCR originated in a man between 25 and 39 years old who received the YFV17D yellow fever vaccine. This CDR3 is CASSKEGELREQYF. The CDR3 nucleotides read TGTGCCAGCTCGAAGGAGGGGGAGCTTAGGGAGCAGTACTTC.